The TCR beta chain described here comes from a study of early T cells in non-severe SARS-CoV-2 infection. Study-wide background: Alpha and beta chains were unpaired, from unsorted whole-blood bulk RNA.

Study results and limitations: VDJdb matches were skewed toward anti-spike CD8 T cell responses.

In its sample, this clonotype was seen many times. The antigen is undetermined. In the library, individual cDNA molecules carried attached unique molecular identifiers. Each CDR3 protein gets one entry after TCRdb re-called the 5' RACE reads with MiXCR. This table has 25,000 to 40,000 distinct CDR3 sequences, 5% to 7% appearing once. This sequence was found in an adult who was a healthcare worker with PCR-confirmed SARS-CoV-2 infection or an uninfected control (not recorded which). The sample was whole blood.

This CDR3 reads CASSDYSGKTQYF. CDR3 DNA sequence: TGCGCCAGCAGTGATTACAGCGGGAAGACCCAGTACTTC. The V gene is TRBV10-1, the J gene TRBJ2-5; 7 bases align to TRBD2. Trimming took 3 bases from V and 6 from J; bases not matched to a gene: 4. CDR3 size: 13 residues. Looked up from germline, CDR1 is WNHNN and CDR2 is SYGVQD (reference sequence).